This TCR beta chain derives from a study of blood T cells in healthy people across ages. A sample-barcoded 5' primer and a J-beta primer mix were used in a second PCR of about 7 to 12 cycles. All cDNA molecules were each tagged by a template-switch adaptor with 12 random nucleotides. TCRdb analysed the 5' RACE reads with MiXCR anew, one entry per CDR3 protein. The sample has around 800,000 distinct CDR3 sequences; roughly 50% are singletons. Germline CDR1 is SEHNR and CDR2 is FQNEAQ (reference sequence). Trimming cost V 3 bases and J 6 bases; bases outside gene matches: 8. The CDR3 length is 15 residues. In regard to this clonotype: Its antigen is undetermined.

Overall study results and limits: No conclusive comparison of naive versus antigen-experienced cells was possible with unsorted PBMCs.

The sequence was collected from an elderly man in good health. The sequenced sample was blood. The V gene is TRBV7-9, the J gene TRBJ2-1, with 7 bases lining up with TRBD2. The CDR3 DNA follows: TGTGCCAGCAGCTTCCCAGCAGCGGGATTCAATGAGCAGTTCTTC. Translating gives CASSFPAAGFNEQFF.